The source of this TCR beta chain is a study of T cell responses to AZD1222 COVID-19 vaccine. Study results and caveats: Spike-specific TCR breadth and depth grew following two AZD1222 doses.

A remark on this clone: The antigen is unknown.

The protocol was immunoSEQ multiplex PCR, while the TCRdb copy is restricted to in-frame clones and leaves out a portion. The repertoire includes over 150,000 clones, 92% of them detected once, and around 4.4% sits in the top ten. V was pared by 4 bases and J by 9 bases, with 19 bases between. The CDR3 consists of 16 residues. The germline V gene has CDR1 LNHDA and CDR2 SQIVND (reference sequence). The chain combines TRBV19 with TRBJ1-6, with D perhaps TRBD1 (5 bases). The material was peripheral blood, obtained on day 0 of MenACWY control vaccination. This sequence originates from an adult in good health. The CDR3 protein is CASSTRRGGSGSPLHF. The CDR3, as DNA: TGTGCCAGTAGTACCCGGCGCGGGGGGAGTGGTTCACCCCTCCACTTT.